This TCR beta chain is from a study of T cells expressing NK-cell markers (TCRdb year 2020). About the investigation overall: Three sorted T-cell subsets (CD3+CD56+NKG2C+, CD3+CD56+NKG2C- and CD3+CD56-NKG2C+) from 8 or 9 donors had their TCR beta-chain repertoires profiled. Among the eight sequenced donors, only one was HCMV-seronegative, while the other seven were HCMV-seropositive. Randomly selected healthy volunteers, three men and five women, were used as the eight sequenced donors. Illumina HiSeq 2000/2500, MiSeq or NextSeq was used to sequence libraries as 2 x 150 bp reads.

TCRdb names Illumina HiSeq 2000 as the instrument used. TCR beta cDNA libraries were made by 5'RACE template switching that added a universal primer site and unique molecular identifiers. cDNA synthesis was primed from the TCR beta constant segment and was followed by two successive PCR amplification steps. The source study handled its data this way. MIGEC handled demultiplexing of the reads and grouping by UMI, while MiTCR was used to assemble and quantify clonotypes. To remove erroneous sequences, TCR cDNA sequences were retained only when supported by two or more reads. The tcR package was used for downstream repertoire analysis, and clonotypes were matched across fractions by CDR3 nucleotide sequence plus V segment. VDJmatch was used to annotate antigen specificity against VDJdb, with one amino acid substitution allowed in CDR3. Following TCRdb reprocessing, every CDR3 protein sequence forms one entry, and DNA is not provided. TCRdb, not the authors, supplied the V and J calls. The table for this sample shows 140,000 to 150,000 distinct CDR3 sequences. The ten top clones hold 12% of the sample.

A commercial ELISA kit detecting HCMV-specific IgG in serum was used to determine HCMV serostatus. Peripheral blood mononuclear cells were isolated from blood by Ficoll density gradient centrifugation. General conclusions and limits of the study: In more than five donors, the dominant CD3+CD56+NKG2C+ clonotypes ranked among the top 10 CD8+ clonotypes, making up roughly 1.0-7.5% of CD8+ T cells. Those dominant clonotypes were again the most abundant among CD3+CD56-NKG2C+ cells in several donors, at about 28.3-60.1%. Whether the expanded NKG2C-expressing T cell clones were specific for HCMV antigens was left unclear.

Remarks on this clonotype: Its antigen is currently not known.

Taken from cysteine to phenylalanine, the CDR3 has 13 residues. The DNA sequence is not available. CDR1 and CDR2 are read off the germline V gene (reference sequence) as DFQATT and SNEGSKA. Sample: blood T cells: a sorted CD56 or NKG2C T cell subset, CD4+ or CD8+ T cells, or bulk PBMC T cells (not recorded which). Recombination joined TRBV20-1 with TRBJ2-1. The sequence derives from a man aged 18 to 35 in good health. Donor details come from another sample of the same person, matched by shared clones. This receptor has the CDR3 CSAIQGSYNEQFF.